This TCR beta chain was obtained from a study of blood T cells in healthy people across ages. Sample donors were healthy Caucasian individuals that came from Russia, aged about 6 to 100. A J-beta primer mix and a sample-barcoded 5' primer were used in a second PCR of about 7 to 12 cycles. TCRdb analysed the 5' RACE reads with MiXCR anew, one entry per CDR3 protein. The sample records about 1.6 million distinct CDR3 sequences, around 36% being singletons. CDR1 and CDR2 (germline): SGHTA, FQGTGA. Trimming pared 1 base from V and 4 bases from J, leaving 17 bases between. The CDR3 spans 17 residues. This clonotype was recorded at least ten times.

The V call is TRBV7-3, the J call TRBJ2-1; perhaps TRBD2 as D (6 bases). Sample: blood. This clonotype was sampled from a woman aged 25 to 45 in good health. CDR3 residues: CASSLRGVGGTYNEQFF. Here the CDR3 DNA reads TGTGCCAGCAGCTTAAGGGGGGTAGGCGGGACTTACAATGAGCAGTTCTTC.